The sequence of this T cell receptor (beta chain) was determined in a study of blood T cells in healthy people across ages. Study at large: Per two T cells, template switching captured roughly one barcoded beta molecule. Notes on the study in general: A conclusive naive versus antigen-experienced comparison was prevented by the unsorted PBMCs.

A few counts support this clonotype. Its antigen remains unknown. Primers used in a second PCR of roughly 6 to 12 cycles were a sample-barcoded 5' primer and a J-beta primer mix. TCRdb analysed the 5' RACE reads with MiXCR anew, one entry per CDR3 protein. The sample lists around 1,000,000 distinct CDR3 sequences, about 23% seen once, with less than 0.85% in the top ten. The CDR3 totals 13 residues. Per germline, CDR1 KGHDR and CDR2 SFDVKD. V lost 3 bases and J lost 3, with 2 bases in between. The data were also submitted as part of a second study, on T cells of mothers and their children. That study reports: Reads obtained per mother exceeded 9 million TCR beta CDR3 reads, with approximately 3 million obtained per child.

The V and J genes are TRBV24-1 and TRBJ2-6; D unresolved. This TCR derives from a girl aged 2-10 years in good health. Specimen: blood. This CDR3 reads CATSDGGANVLTF. CDR3 coding DNA: TGTGCCACCAGTGATGGTGGGGCCAACGTCCTGACTTTC.